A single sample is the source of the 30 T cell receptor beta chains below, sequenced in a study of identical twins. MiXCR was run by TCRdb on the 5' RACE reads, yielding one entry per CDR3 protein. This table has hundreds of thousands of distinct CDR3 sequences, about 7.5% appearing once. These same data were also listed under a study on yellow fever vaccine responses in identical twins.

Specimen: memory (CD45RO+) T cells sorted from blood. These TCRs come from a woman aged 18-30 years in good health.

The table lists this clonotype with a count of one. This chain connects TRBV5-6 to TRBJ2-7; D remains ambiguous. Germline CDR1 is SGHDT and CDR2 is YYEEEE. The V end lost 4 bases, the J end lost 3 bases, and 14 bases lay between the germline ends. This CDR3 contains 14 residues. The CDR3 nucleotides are TGTGCCAGCAGCCCAAGGCTCCTCCGCTACGAGCAGTACTTC. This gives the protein CASSPRLLRYEQYF.

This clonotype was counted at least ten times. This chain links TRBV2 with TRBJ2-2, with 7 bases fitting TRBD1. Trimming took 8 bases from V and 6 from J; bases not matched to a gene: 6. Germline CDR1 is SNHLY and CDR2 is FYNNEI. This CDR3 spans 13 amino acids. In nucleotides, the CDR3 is TGTGCCAGCGCCGACCAGGGGGCCGGGGAGCTGTTTTTT. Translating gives CASADQGAGELFF. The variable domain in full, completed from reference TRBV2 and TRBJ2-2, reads EPEVTQTPSHQVTQMGQEVILRCVPISNHLYFYWYRQILGQKVEFLVSFYNNEISEKSEIFDDQFSVERPDGSNFTLKIRSTKLEDSAMYFCASADQGAGELFFGEGSRLTVL.

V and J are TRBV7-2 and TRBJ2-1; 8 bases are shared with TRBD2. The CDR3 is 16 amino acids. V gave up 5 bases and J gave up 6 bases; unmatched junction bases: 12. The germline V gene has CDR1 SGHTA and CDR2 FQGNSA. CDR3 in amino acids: CASSPRSGGRINEQFF. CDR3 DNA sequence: TGTGCCAGCAGCCCCCGTTCGGGGGGGCGCATCAATGAGCAGTTCTTC.

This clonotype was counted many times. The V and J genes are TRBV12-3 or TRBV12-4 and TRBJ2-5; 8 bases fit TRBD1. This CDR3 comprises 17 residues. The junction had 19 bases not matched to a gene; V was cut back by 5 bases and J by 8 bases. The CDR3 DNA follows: TGTGCCAGCAGTATCAAACGGGGCTACCTCACAGGGGGAACCCAGTACTTC. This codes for CASSIKRGYLTGGTQYF.

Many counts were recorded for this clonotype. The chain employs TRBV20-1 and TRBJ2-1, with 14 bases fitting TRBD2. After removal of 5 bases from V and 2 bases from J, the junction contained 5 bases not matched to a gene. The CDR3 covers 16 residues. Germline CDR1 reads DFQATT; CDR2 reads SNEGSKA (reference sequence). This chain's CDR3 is CSAPGTSGRTYNEQFF. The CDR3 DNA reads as TGCAGTGCTCCCGGGACTAGCGGGAGAACCTACAATGAGCAGTTCTTC.

The CDR3 loop reads CASSGQANSYEQYF. The CDR3 region has the DNA TGTGCCAGCAGTGGACAGGCCAACTCCTACGAGCAGTACTTC. This rearrangement joins TRBV25-1 to TRBJ2-7, with D possibly TRBD1 on 6 matching bases. V was trimmed by 4 bases and J by 0 bases, leaving 10 bases between them. The CDR3 loop spans 14 amino acids. Germline CDR1 MGHDK, CDR2 SYGVNS.

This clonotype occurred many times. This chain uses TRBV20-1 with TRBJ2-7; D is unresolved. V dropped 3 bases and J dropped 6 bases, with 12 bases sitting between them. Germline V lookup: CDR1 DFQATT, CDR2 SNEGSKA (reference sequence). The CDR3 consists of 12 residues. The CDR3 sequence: CSASVGSAEQYF. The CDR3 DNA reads TGCAGTGCTAGCGTAGGGTCGGCCGAGCAGTACTTC.

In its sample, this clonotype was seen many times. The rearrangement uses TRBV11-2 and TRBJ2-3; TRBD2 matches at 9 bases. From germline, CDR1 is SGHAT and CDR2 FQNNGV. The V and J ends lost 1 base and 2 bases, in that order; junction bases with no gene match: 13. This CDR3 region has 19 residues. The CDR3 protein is CASSLGRLGSGGHTDTQYF. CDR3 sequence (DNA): TGTGCCAGCAGCTTAGGCCGCTTGGGAAGCGGGGGGCACACAGATACGCAGTATTTT.

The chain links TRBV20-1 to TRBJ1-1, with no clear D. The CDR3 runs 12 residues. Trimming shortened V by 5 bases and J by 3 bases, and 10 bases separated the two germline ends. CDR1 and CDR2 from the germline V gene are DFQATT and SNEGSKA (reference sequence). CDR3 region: CSAPASYTEAFF. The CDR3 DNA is TGCAGTGCTCCCGCTAGCTACACTGAAGCTTTCTTT.

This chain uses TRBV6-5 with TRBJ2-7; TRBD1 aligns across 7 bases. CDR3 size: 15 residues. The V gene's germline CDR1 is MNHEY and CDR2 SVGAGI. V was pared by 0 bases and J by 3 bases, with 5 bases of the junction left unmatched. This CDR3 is CASSYSTGKRYEQYF. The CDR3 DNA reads TGTGCCAGCAGTTACTCGACAGGGAAGCGCTACGAGCAGTACTTC.

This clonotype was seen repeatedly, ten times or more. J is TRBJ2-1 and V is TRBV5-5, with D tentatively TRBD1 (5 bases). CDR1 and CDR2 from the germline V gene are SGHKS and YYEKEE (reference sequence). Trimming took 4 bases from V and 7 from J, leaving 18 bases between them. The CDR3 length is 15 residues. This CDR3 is CASSAGVGPKNEQFF. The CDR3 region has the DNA TGTGCCAGCAGCGCCGGAGTGGGGCCTAAGAATGAGCAGTTCTTC.

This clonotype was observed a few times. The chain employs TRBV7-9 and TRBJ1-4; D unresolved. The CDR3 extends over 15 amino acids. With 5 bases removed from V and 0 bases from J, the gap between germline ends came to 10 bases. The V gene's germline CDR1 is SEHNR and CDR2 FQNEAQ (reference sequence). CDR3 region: CASSPPGTTNEKLFF. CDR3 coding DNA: TGTGCCAGCAGCCCACCAGGTACAACTAATGAAAAACTGTTTTTT.

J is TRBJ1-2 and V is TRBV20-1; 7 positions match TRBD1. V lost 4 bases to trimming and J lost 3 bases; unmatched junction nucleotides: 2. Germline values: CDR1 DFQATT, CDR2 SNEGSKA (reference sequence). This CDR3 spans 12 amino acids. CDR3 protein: CSATGQHYGYTF. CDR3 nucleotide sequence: TGCAGTGCTACGGGACAGCACTATGGCTACACCTTC.

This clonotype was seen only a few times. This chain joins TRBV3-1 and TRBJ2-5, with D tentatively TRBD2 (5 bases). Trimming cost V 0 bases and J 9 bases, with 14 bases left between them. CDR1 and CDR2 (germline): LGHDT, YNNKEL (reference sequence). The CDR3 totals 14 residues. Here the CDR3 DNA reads TGTGCCAGCAGCCAAGATGGGCGGTTCGGGGCCCAGTACTTC. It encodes CASSQDGRFGAQYF.

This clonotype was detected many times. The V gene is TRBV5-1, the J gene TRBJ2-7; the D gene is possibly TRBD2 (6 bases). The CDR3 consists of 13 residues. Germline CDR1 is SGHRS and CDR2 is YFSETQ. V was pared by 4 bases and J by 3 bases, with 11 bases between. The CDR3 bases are TGCGCCAGCAGCGTCTCGGAGGGCTACGAGCAGTACTTC. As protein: CASSVSEGYEQYF.

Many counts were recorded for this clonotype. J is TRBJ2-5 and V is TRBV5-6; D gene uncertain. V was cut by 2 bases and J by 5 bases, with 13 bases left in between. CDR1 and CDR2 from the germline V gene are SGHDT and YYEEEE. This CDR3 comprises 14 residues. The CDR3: CASSFGSEEETQYF. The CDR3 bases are TGTGCCAGCAGCTTTGGGTCAGAAGAGGAGACCCAGTACTTC.

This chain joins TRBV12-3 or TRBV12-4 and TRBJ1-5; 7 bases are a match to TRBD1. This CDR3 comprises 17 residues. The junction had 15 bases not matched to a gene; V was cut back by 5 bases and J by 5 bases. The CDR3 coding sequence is TGTGCCAGCAGTCCCCCTCGCAACAGGGGACTAGATCAGCCCCAGCATTTT. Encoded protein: CASSPPRNRGLDQPQHF.

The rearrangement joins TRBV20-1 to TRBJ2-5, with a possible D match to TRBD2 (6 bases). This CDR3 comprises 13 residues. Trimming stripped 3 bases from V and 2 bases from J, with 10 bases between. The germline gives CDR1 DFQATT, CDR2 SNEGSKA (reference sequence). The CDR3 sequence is CSARGTSQETQYF. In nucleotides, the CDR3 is TGCAGTGCTAGGGGGACTTCACAAGAGACCCAGTACTTC.

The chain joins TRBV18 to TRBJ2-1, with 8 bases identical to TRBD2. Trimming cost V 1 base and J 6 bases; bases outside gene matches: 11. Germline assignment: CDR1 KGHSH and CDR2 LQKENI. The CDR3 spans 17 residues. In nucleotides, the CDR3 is TGTGCCAGCTCACCACGAGCGGGAGTCACCGGGGGCAATGAGCAGTTCTTC. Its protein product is CASSPRAGVTGGNEQFF.

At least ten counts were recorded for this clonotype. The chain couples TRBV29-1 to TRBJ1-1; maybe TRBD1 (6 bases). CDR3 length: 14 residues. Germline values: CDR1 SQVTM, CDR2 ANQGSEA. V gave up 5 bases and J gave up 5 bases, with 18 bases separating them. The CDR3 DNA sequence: TGCAGCGTTCAAGTAGGCAGGGGACGGACTGAAGCTTTCTTT. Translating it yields CSVQVGRGRTEAFF.

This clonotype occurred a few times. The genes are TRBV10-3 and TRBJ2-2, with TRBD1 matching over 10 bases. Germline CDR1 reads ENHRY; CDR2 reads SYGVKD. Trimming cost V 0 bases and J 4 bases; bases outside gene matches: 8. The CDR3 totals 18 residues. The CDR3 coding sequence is TGTGCCATCAGTGAGTCGGGGGACAGGGGAAGGGCCACCGGGGAGCTGTTTTTT. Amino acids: CAISESGDRGRATGELFF.

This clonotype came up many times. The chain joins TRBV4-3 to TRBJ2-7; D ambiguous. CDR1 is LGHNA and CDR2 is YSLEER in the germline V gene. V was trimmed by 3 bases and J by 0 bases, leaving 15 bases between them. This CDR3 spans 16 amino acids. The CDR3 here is CASSHNEGAPSYEQYF. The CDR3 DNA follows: TGCGCCAGCAGCCATAACGAAGGAGCCCCCTCCTACGAGCAGTACTTC.

In nucleotides, the CDR3 is TGTGCCAGCAGTTTCAGTTCAGGGTGGGGTGACACCGGGGAGCTGTTTTTT. It translates to CASSFSSGWGDTGELFF. The chain joins TRBV27 to TRBJ2-2, with D possibly being TRBD1 (5 bases). This CDR3 is 17 amino acids long. V was cut by 3 bases and J by 3 bases, with 17 bases left in between. CDR1 and CDR2 (germline): MNHEY, SMNVEV (reference sequence).

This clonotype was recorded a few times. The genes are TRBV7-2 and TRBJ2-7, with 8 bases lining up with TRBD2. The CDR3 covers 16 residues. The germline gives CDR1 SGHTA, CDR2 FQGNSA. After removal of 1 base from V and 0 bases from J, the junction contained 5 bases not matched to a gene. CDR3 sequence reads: CASSLGGGRNSYEQYF. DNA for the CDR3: TGTGCCAGCAGCTTAGGGGGCGGGAGGAACTCCTACGAGCAGTACTTC.

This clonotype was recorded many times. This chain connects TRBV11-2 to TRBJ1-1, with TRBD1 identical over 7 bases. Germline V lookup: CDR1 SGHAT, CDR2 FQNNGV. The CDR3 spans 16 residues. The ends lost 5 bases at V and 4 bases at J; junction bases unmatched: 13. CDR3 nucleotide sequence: TGTGCCAGCAGCCGACTTCCCCCGGGGACAGTCACTGAAGCTTTCTTT. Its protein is CASSRLPPGTVTEAFF.

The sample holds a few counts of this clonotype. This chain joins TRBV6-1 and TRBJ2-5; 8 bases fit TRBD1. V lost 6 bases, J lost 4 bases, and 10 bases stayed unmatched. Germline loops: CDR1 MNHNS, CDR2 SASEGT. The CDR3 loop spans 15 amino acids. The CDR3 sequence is CASSPLPGTGETQYF. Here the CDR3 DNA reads TGTGCCAGCAGCCCCCTCCCCGGGACAGGAGAGACCCAGTACTTC.

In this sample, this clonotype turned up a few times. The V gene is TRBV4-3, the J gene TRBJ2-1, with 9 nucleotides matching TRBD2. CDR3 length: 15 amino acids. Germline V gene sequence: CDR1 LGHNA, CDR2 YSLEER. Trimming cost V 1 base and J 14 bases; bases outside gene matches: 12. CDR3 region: CASSQGFKREEVKFF. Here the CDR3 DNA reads TGCGCCAGCAGCCAAGGATTCAAGCGGGAGGAAGTTAAGTTCTTC.

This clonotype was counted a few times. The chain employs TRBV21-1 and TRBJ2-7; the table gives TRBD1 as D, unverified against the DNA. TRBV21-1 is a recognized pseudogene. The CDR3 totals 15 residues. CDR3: CASSLDRAALYEQYF. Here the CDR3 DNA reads TGTGCCAGCAGCCTGGACAGGGCCGCCCTGTACGAGCAGTACTTC.

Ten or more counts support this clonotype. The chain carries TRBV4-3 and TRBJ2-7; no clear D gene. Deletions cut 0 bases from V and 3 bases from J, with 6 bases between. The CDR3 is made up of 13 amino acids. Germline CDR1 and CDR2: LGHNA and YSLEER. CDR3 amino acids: CASSQDFNYEQYF. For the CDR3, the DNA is TGCGCCAGCAGCCAAGACTTCAACTACGAGCAGTACTTC.

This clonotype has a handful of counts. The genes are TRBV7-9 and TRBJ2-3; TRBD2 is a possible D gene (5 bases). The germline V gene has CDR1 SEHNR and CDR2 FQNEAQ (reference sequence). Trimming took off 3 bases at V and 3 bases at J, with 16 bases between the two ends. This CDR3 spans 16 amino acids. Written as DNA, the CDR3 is TGTGCCAGCAGCTTGGGTCTCAGCGGAGATACAGATACGCAGTATTTT. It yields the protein CASSLGLSGDTDTQYF.